Listed below are T cell receptor beta chains from one sample, sequenced in a study of blood T cells in healthy people across ages. TCRdb passed the 5' RACE reads through MiXCR, listing each CDR3 protein once. The table includes roughly 500,000 distinct CDR3 sequences, approximately 25% detected once. Sequencing was performed on blood. The receptors were gathered from a woman aged 70-85 years in good health. Both conserved end residues are part of each CDR3. D genes are given only for firm matches. Size values are once, few and many counts, or a class for expanded clones, and some rows have none.

v_gene: TRBV20-1; j_gene: TRBJ2-3; abundance: few; d_gene: TRBD2; CDR3nt: TGCAGTCCTCGAAACGGGGGGGGTTCAGATACGCAGTATTTT; CDR3aa: CSPRNGGGSDTQYF
v_gene: TRBV4-2; j_gene: TRBJ1-5; abundance: few; d_gene: TRBD1; CDR3nt: TGTGCCAGCAGCCCCTATCTGTCTCCGACCGGGACAGGGGGCAATCAGCCCCAGCATTTT; CDR3aa: CASSPYLSPTGTGGNQPQHF
v_gene: TRBV12-3/TRBV12-4; j_gene: TRBJ2-4; abundance: .; d_gene: TRBD2; CDR3nt: TGTGCCAGCAGTTTGAGTGGTACTAGCGGGGCCAAAAACATTCAGTACTTC; CDR3aa: CASSLSGTSGAKNIQYF
v_gene: TRBV7-8; j_gene: TRBJ2-7; abundance: .; d_gene: .; CDR3nt: TGTGCCAGCAGCTTAGCGGGGTTTGCGCAGTACTTC; CDR3aa: CASSLAGFAQYF
v_gene: TRBV7-6; j_gene: TRBJ2-5; abundance: .; d_gene: .; CDR3nt: TGTGCCAGCAGTTTCCAGGCTATTCAAGAGACCCAGTACTTC; CDR3aa: CASSFQAIQETQYF
v_gene: TRBV7-2; j_gene: TRBJ2-5; abundance: .; d_gene: TRBD2; CDR3nt: TGTGCCAGCAGCTACCTGGGACTAGCTGTGATCGAGACCCAGTACTTC; CDR3aa: CASSYLGLAVIETQYF
v_gene: TRBV7-6; j_gene: TRBJ2-1; abundance: few; d_gene: .; CDR3nt: TGTGCCAGCAGCTCTCACACCGTGGTGCAGTTCTTC; CDR3aa: CASSSHTVVQFF
v_gene: TRBV6-4; j_gene: TRBJ1-1; abundance: .; d_gene: .; CDR3nt: TGTGCCAGCAAAGTCGAGAGAGACACTGAAGCTTTCTTT; CDR3aa: CASKVERDTEAFF
v_gene: TRBV4-1; j_gene: TRBJ2-7; abundance: few; d_gene: .; CDR3nt: TGCGCCAGCAGCCAAGCTAGTGCCTACGAGCAGTACTTC; CDR3aa: CASSQASAYEQYF
v_gene: TRBV5-5; j_gene: TRBJ2-1; abundance: .; d_gene: .; CDR3nt: TGTGCCAGCAGGCGCACAGTTTACAATGAGCAGTTCTTC; CDR3aa: CASRRTVYNEQFF
v_gene: TRBV5-1; j_gene: TRBJ2-7; abundance: few; d_gene: .; CDR3nt: TGCGCCAGCGGCGAGGGGGGTTCAGCCTACGAGCAGTACTTC; CDR3aa: CASGEGGSAYEQYF
v_gene: TRBV28; j_gene: TRBJ2-7; abundance: many; d_gene: .; CDR3nt: TGTGCCAGCAACCCCGAAGGACTCAGGGGCTACGAGCAGTACTTC; CDR3aa: CASNPEGLRGYEQYF
v_gene: TRBV20-1; j_gene: TRBJ1-2; abundance: .; d_gene: .; CDR3nt: TGCAGTGCTAGAAAAGGAACAGGCCGCTATGGCTACACCTTC; CDR3aa: CSARKGTGRYGYTF
v_gene: TRBV9; j_gene: TRBJ2-3; abundance: few; d_gene: .; CDR3nt: TGTGCCAGCAGCTCACAAGGGATCGCAGATACGCAGTATTTT; CDR3aa: CASSSQGIADTQYF
v_gene: TRBV6-6; j_gene: TRBJ1-2; abundance: .; d_gene: .; CDR3nt: TGTGCCAGCAGTTACGGCAGTTATGGCTACACCTTC; CDR3aa: CASSYGSYGYTF
v_gene: TRBV7-8; j_gene: TRBJ2-7; abundance: .; d_gene: .; CDR3nt: TGTGCCAGCAGCTTCGGATTGAACACCAACGAGCAGTACTTC; CDR3aa: CASSFGLNTNEQYF
v_gene: TRBV27; j_gene: TRBJ2-7; abundance: .; d_gene: .; CDR3nt: TGTGCCAGCAGATTACAGGGAACCGGCGAGCAGTACTTC; CDR3aa: CASRLQGTGEQYF
v_gene: TRBV20-1; j_gene: TRBJ2-1; abundance: few; d_gene: .; CDR3nt: TGCAGTGCTAGCCCTAGGACCGATGAGCAGTTCTTC; CDR3aa: CSASPRTDEQFF
v_gene: TRBV11-2; j_gene: TRBJ1-1; abundance: once; d_gene: .; CDR3nt: TGTGCCAGCAGCTTAGAGGTCGAGGTCCAAGCTTTCTTT; CDR3aa: CASSLEVEVQAFF
v_gene: TRBV6-5; j_gene: TRBJ2-7; abundance: .; d_gene: TRBD1; CDR3nt: TGTGCCAGCAGTTACTCATGGACAGGGGTCCACGAGCAGTACTTC; CDR3aa: CASSYSWTGVHEQYF
v_gene: TRBV13; j_gene: TRBJ1-1; abundance: .; d_gene: .; CDR3nt: TGTGCCAGCAGCTTATACGGCTGGTTTGAAGCTTTCTTT; CDR3aa: CASSLYGWFEAFF
v_gene: TRBV10-2; j_gene: TRBJ1-1; abundance: few; d_gene: .; CDR3nt: TGCGCCAGCAGTGAGGGCAGGCTCAACACTGAAGCTTTCTTT; CDR3aa: CASSEGRLNTEAFF
v_gene: TRBV5-5; j_gene: TRBJ2-5; abundance: few; d_gene: .; CDR3nt: TGTGCCAGCAGCCCCCTACGTCGCGGGGAGACCCAGTACTTC; CDR3aa: CASSPLRRGETQYF
v_gene: TRBV2; j_gene: TRBJ1-2; abundance: .; d_gene: TRBD1; CDR3nt: TGTGCCAGCAACCGACAGGGGAGTACCTATGGCTACACCTTC; CDR3aa: CASNRQGSTYGYTF
v_gene: TRBV7-2; j_gene: TRBJ2-1; abundance: .; d_gene: .; CDR3nt: TGTGCCAGCAGCTTATTAGGGCTTGGGTTGGATGAGCAGTTCTTC; CDR3aa: CASSLLGLGLDEQFF
v_gene: TRBV11-3; j_gene: TRBJ1-1; abundance: .; d_gene: .; CDR3nt: TGTGCCAGCAGCTTTATTAGAGACACTGAAGCTTTCTTT; CDR3aa: CASSFIRDTEAFF
v_gene: TRBV28; j_gene: TRBJ1-2; abundance: few; d_gene: .; CDR3nt: TGTGCCAGCAGAAAACAGGGACGGACGTATGGCTACACCTTC; CDR3aa: CASRKQGRTYGYTF
v_gene: TRBV20-1; j_gene: TRBJ2-5; abundance: .; d_gene: .; CDR3nt: TGCAGTGCTCCGACCGGGACTCTCGGGGAGACCCAGTACTTC; CDR3aa: CSAPTGTLGETQYF
v_gene: TRBV10-3; j_gene: TRBJ2-7; abundance: .; d_gene: TRBD2; CDR3nt: TGTGCCATCAGCCAGCTAGCGGGGGGGATGTACGAGCAGTACTTC; CDR3aa: CAISQLAGGMYEQYF
v_gene: TRBV20-1; j_gene: TRBJ2-5; abundance: many; d_gene: TRBD2; CDR3nt: TGCAGTGGTGTACGCGGGGGGCGTGGGACCCAGTACTTC; CDR3aa: CSGVRGGRGTQYF
v_gene: TRBV7-9; j_gene: TRBJ1-1; abundance: .; d_gene: .; CDR3nt: TGTGCCAGCAGTCCCGACATACACACTGAAGCTTTCTTT; CDR3aa: CASSPDIHTEAFF
v_gene: TRBV19; j_gene: TRBJ2-4; abundance: .; d_gene: .; CDR3nt: TGTGCCAGTACGGCGGGACATTTACCGAAAAACATTCAGTACTTC; CDR3aa: CASTAGHLPKNIQYF
v_gene: TRBV12-3/TRBV12-4; j_gene: TRBJ1-2; abundance: .; d_gene: .; CDR3nt: TGTGCCAGCAGCCCGTGGACTGGCTACACCTTC; CDR3aa: CASSPWTGYTF
v_gene: TRBV7-2; j_gene: TRBJ2-6; abundance: .; d_gene: .; CDR3nt: TGTGCCAGCAGCTTCGGACAGTCTGGGGCCAACGTCCTGACTTTC; CDR3aa: CASSFGQSGANVLTF
v_gene: TRBV6-2/TRBV6-3; j_gene: TRBJ2-7; abundance: few; d_gene: .; CDR3nt: TGTGCCAGCAGCTATGAGGAGGGCCTAGTCTACGAGCAGTACTTC; CDR3aa: CASSYEEGLVYEQYF
v_gene: TRBV9; j_gene: TRBJ1-5; abundance: few; d_gene: TRBD1; CDR3nt: TGTGCCAGCAGCGTAGTCCCAGGGGGGATGTTATTCAATCAGCCCCAGCATTTT; CDR3aa: CASSVVPGGMLFNQPQHF
v_gene: TRBV20-1; j_gene: TRBJ2-7; abundance: few; d_gene: .; CDR3nt: TGCAGTGCGCCGCAGTTAAGCGGTTTCTCCTACGAGCAGTACTTC; CDR3aa: CSAPQLSGFSYEQYF
v_gene: TRBV18; j_gene: TRBJ2-5; abundance: many; d_gene: .; CDR3nt: TGTGCCAGCAGCACCCAAGAGACCCAGTACTTC; CDR3aa: CASSTQETQYF
v_gene: TRBV12-3/TRBV12-4; j_gene: TRBJ2-7; abundance: few; d_gene: TRBD2; CDR3nt: TGTGCCAGCAGCCTGAGCGGGGGGCGGGGATACGAGCAGTACTTC; CDR3aa: CASSLSGGRGYEQYF
v_gene: TRBV12-3/TRBV12-4; j_gene: TRBJ2-1; abundance: .; d_gene: TRBD1; CDR3nt: TGTGCCAGCAGCTTTCAGGGGGCTCAGCCGGGGCAGTTCTTC; CDR3aa: CASSFQGAQPGQFF
v_gene: TRBV18; j_gene: TRBJ2-5; abundance: .; d_gene: .; CDR3nt: TGTGCCAGCTCACCACAGATCGACAATGAGCGGTTCTTC; CDR3aa: CASSPQIDNERFF
v_gene: TRBV20-1; j_gene: TRBJ1-2; abundance: once; d_gene: TRBD1; CDR3nt: TGCAGTGCTAGAGTAGGTGGTGGAGGGGGCGAGGCTCACCAGATCTACACCTTC; CDR3aa: CSARVGGGGGEAHQIYTF
v_gene: TRBV3-1; j_gene: TRBJ1-4; abundance: few; d_gene: TRBD1; CDR3nt: TGTGCCAGCAGCCAAGGGAGACAGGGAGGATGGGAAAAACTGTTTTTT; CDR3aa: CASSQGRQGGWEKLFF
v_gene: TRBV27; j_gene: TRBJ1-4; abundance: few; d_gene: TRBD1; CDR3nt: TGTGCCAGCACCCCGACAGGGGCAGGGGAAAAACTGTTTTTT; CDR3aa: CASTPTGAGEKLFF
v_gene: TRBV7-2; j_gene: TRBJ1-4; abundance: few; d_gene: TRBD1; CDR3nt: TGTGCCAGCAGCTTAATACAGGGGAAGGAAAAACTGTTTTTT; CDR3aa: CASSLIQGKEKLFF
v_gene: TRBV29-1; j_gene: TRBJ1-2; abundance: few; d_gene: .; CDR3nt: TGCAGCGTTGAAATGTCGGGAGGTGGCTACACCTTC; CDR3aa: CSVEMSGGGYTF
v_gene: TRBV10-3; j_gene: TRBJ1-2; abundance: few; d_gene: .; CDR3nt: TGTGCCATCAGTGAGTCGAGAGGGCAGTACTTTAACTATGGCTACACCTTC; CDR3aa: CAISESRGQYFNYGYTF
v_gene: TRBV12-3/TRBV12-4; j_gene: TRBJ2-1; abundance: few; d_gene: .; CDR3nt: TGTGCCAGCAGTTTTAGGCCGAACAATGAGCAGTTCTTC; CDR3aa: CASSFRPNNEQFF
v_gene: TRBV20-1; j_gene: TRBJ1-3; abundance: .; d_gene: .; CDR3nt: TGCAGTGCTAGACACACCTCTGGAAACACCATATATTTT; CDR3aa: CSARHTSGNTIYF
v_gene: TRBV5-1; j_gene: TRBJ2-3; abundance: .; d_gene: TRBD2; CDR3nt: TGCGCCAGCAGCTTGATACCAGCGGGGGAAGAGTATTTT; CDR3aa: CASSLIPAGEEYF
v_gene: TRBV29-1; j_gene: TRBJ2-7; abundance: .; d_gene: .; CDR3nt: TGCAGCGTTAGCCAGGGAGCCTCCTACGAGCAGTACTTC; CDR3aa: CSVSQGASYEQYF
v_gene: TRBV7-2; j_gene: TRBJ1-3; abundance: .; d_gene: .; CDR3nt: TGTGCCAGCAGCCCAACAGGGTATGGAAACACCATATATTTT; CDR3aa: CASSPTGYGNTIYF
v_gene: TRBV5-1; j_gene: TRBJ2-7; abundance: many; d_gene: .; CDR3nt: TGCGCCAGCTCGGGGGAACTTGAGGATTACGAGCAGTACTTC; CDR3aa: CASSGELEDYEQYF
v_gene: TRBV28; j_gene: TRBJ1-2; abundance: .; d_gene: TRBD1; CDR3nt: TGTGCCAGCAGTTTAGTAGCGACAGGGGGCAGCGGCTACACCTTC; CDR3aa: CASSLVATGGSGYTF
v_gene: TRBV3-1; j_gene: TRBJ2-5; abundance: few; d_gene: .; CDR3nt: TGTGCCAGCACTTCCCGGACAGCGTACCAAGAGACCCAGTACTTC; CDR3aa: CASTSRTAYQETQYF